This T cell receptor beta chain was sequenced for a study of identifying expanded T cells in peripheral blood. The data were produced by immunoSEQ multiplex PCR, yet TCRdb's version contains in-frame clones alone and is incomplete. The sample lists 90,000 to 100,000 clones; about nine tenths were seen once. Germline CDR1 SGHRS, CDR2 YFSETQ. V was clipped by 8 bases and J by 3 bases; unmatched bases: 5. The CDR3 runs to 13 residues. This TCR was sampled from a person aged 18 to 70 in good health. Sequencing was done on a sample of blood. This chain uses TRBV5-1 with TRBJ1-3; 7 bases agree with TRBD1. The CDR3 here is CARDRANGNTIYF. The CDR3 DNA reads as TGCGCCAGAGACAGGGCGAATGGAAACACCATATATTTT.